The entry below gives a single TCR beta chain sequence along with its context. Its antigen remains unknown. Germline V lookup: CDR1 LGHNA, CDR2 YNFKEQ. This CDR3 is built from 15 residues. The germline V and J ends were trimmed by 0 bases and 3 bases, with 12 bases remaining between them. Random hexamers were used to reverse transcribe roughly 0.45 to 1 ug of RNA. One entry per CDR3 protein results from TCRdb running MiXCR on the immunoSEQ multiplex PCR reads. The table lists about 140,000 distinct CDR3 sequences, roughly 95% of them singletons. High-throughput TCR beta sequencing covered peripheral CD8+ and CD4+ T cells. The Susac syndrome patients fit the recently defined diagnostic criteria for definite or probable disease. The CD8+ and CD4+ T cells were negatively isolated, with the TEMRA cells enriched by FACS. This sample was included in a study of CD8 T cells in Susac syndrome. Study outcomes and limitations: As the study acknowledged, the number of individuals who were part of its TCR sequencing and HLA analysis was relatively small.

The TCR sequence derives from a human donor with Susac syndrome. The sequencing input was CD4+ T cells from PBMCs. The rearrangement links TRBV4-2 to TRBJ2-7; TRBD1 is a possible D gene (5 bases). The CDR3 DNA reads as TGTGCCAGCAGCCAAGATAACGTTAGGGGCTACGAGCAGTACTTC. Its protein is CASSQDNVRGYEQYF.